One sample yielded the 16 T cell receptor beta chains listed below, sequenced in a study of cytomegalovirus exposure and HLA in healthy donors. The PCR ran on 60 Vbeta and 13 Jbeta primers. Sequencing used immunoSEQ multiplex PCR; TCRdb keeps in-frame clones, though not all of them. This sample carries 110,000 to 150,000 clones, around 72% of them seen once, and the ten largest clones take approximately 15%. Source material: PBMCs. The receptors shown here come from a human donor in good health.

This chain connects TRBV7-9 to TRBJ1-5; 8 bases line up with TRBD1. The V gene's germline CDR1 is SEHNR and CDR2 FQNEAQ (reference sequence). V was clipped by 5 bases and J by 3 bases; unmatched bases: 9. The CDR3 is made up of 16 amino acids. The CDR3 sequence is CASSGQGQGANQPQHF. Written as DNA, the CDR3 is TGTGCCAGCAGCGGACAAGGACAGGGAGCCAATCAGCCCCAGCATTTT.

CDR3 coding DNA: TGTGCCTGGAGTATAGGACTAGCGGGTAGCACAGATACGCAGTATTTT. Amino acids: CAWSIGLAGSTDTQYF. The chain carries TRBV30 and TRBJ2-3, with 11 bases identical to TRBD2. After removal of 2 bases from V and 0 bases from J, the junction contained 4 bases not matched to a gene. The CDR3 is 16 residues long. Germline V lookup: CDR1 GTSNPN, CDR2 SVGIG (reference sequence).

The J gene is TRBJ1-6, the V gene TRBV19; TRBD1 aligns across 8 bases. Trimming at V came to 9 bases and at J to 2 bases, leaving 12 bases not matched to a gene. The germline CDR1 and CDR2 sequences are LNHDA and SQIVND (reference sequence). This CDR3 has 17 residues. Here the CDR3 DNA reads TGTGCCAGCCCCCGTGGGACAGGTGGCCCCTATAATTCACCCCTCCACTTT. This codes for CASPRGTGGPYNSPLHF. Using reference TRBV19 and TRBJ1-6 for the parts outside the CDR3, the full variable domain is DGGITQSPKYLFRKEGQNVTLSCEQNLNHDAMYWYRQDPGQGLRLIYYSQIVNDFQKGDIAEGYSVSREKKESFPLTVTSAQKNPTAFYLCASPRGTGGPYNSPLHFGNGTRLTVT.

The CDR3 loop is CASSLWTGDHEQYF. CDR3 DNA sequence: TGTGCCAGCAGTTTATGGACAGGGGACCACGAGCAGTACTTC. The gene calls are TRBV27 and TRBJ2-7; TRBD1 agrees at 9 bases. The CDR3 is 14 amino acids. The V segment lost 1 base and the J segment 5 bases; nucleotides outside the gene matches: 3. Per germline, CDR1 MNHEY and CDR2 SMNVEV (reference sequence).

This clone was counted once. The J gene is TRBJ2-7, the V gene TRBV2; 10 bases match TRBD1. CDR3 size: 15 residues. CDR1 SNHLY and CDR2 FYNNEI come from the germline V gene. V lost 6 bases and J lost 1; bases outside the gene matches: 6. CDR3 protein: CASSGTGARSYEQYF. The CDR3 nucleotides are TGTGCCAGCAGCGGGACAGGGGCTCGTTCCTACGAGCAGTACTTC.

The chain carries TRBV4-1 and TRBJ2-3; 7 positions match TRBD1. This CDR3 spans 12 amino acids. The J segment lost 6 bases and the V segment lost 4 bases, leaving 1 base of the junction unmatched. Germline loops: CDR1 MGHRA, CDR2 YSYEKL. Here the CDR3 DNA reads TGCGCCAGCAGCCTACAGGGGGATACGCAGTATTTT. It encodes CASSLQGDTQYF.

This clone has a handful of counts. The chain carries TRBV6-6 and TRBJ1-1; TRBD1 matches 9 bases. The J segment lost 1 base and the V segment lost 6 bases, leaving 9 bases of the junction unmatched. Germline lookup yields CDR1 MNHNY and CDR2 SVGAGI (reference sequence). CDR3 length: 16 residues. In nucleotides, the CDR3 is TGTGCCAGCAGCTATGGATGGGACAGGGAGAACACTGAAGCTTTCTTT. This codes for CASSYGWDRENTEAFF.

The V gene is TRBV7-8, the J gene TRBJ2-5; 8 positions agree with TRBD2. V trimming: 10 bases; J trimming: 4 bases; junction bases outside the gene matches: 8. The CDR3 runs 13 residues. Per the germline V gene, CDR1 is SGHVS and CDR2 is FQNEAQ. CDR3 DNA sequence: TGTGCCACCGATGGAAGCGGGAGAGAGACCCAGTACTTC. The encoded protein is CATDGSGRETQYF.

The chain links TRBV30 to TRBJ1-1; tentatively, D is TRBD1 (6 bases). The V and J ends lost 1 base and 0 bases respectively, with 12 bases between them. The germline V gene encodes CDR1 GTSNPN and CDR2 SVGIG (reference sequence). The CDR3 spans 15 residues. The CDR3, as DNA: TGTGCCTGGAGTGAACCCGACAGGCTGAACACTGAAGCTTTCTTT. Amino acids: CAWSEPDRLNTEAFF.

This chain joins TRBV11-3 and TRBJ1-1; no firm D call. V was shortened by 9 bases and J by 2 bases, with 13 bases between the two germline ends. The CDR3 runs to 13 residues. Germline CDR1 reads SGHNT; CDR2 reads YENEEA. CDR3 sequence reads: CASKTSVNTEAFF. CDR3 nucleotides: TGTGCCAGTAAGACATCGGTCAACACTGAAGCTTTCTTT.

The chain combines TRBV7-3 with TRBJ1-2, with TRBD1 as a possible D gene (5 bases). Germline-derived CDR1 and CDR2 are SGHTA and FQGTGA. Trimming cost V 2 bases and J 5 bases, with 12 bases left between them. CDR3 length: 14 residues. CDR3 nucleotides: TGTGCCAGCAGCTTAGACAGCAGCCTTTATGGCTACACCTTC. This encodes CASSLDSSLYGYTF.

The chain recombines TRBV7-3 with TRBJ2-3, with a possible D match to TRBD1 (6 bases). Per germline, CDR1 SGHTA and CDR2 FQGTGA. The V gene lost 3 bases and the J gene lost 5 bases, with 9 bases spanning the gap. This CDR3 has 13 amino acids. This chain's CDR3 is CASSFAGEDTQYF. CDR3 coding DNA: TGTGCCAGCAGCTTTGCAGGGGAAGATACGCAGTATTTT.

This chain joins TRBV5-6 and TRBJ2-7; tentatively, D is TRBD1 (7 bases). This CDR3 comprises 15 residues. V was shortened by 4 bases and J by 6 bases, with 20 bases between the two germline ends. The V gene's germline CDR1 is SGHDT and CDR2 YYEEEE. As DNA, the CDR3 is TGTGCCAGCAGCCCAGGGGGGACGGGGCAGGTCGAGCAGTACTTC. Its translation is CASSPGGTGQVEQYF.

The DNA of the CDR3 is TGTGCCAGCAGCGCTCTCAGGGAGACCCAGTACTTC. Translated: CASSALRETQYF. The chain joins TRBV7-2 to TRBJ2-5, with D unclear. The CDR3 totals 12 residues. Trimming removed 5 bases at V and 5 bases at J, with 9 bases between. Germline V gene lookup returns CDR1 SGHTA and CDR2 FQGNSA. Full variable domain (rest looked up from reference TRBV7-2 and TRBJ2-5): GAGVSQSPSNKVTEKGKDVELRCDPISGHTALYWYRQSLGQGLEFLIYFQGNSAPDKSGLPSDRFSAERTGGSVSTLTIQRTQQEDSAVYLCASSALRETQYFGPGTRLLVL.

V usage is TRBV6-6 and J usage is TRBJ2-5; 7 bases are shared with TRBD1. The J call may be mistaken, given a closer DNA end match to TRBJ2-7. In germline, CDR1 is MNHNY, CDR2 SVGAGI (reference sequence). This CDR3 comprises 13 residues. CDR3 coding DNA: TGTGCCAGCCGAGGGGGCTATGGAACCGAGCAGTACTTC. Residues: CASRGGYGTEQYF.

The chain combines TRBV4-1 with TRBJ2-5; TRBD1 aligns across 8 bases. CDR1 MGHRA and CDR2 YSYEKL come from the germline V gene. With 4 bases clipped from V and 2 bases from J, the junction kept 12 bases outside the gene matches. CDR3 size: 17 residues. The CDR3 DNA reads as TGCGCCAGCAGCCTGACGGACAGGGAGGATAGGCAAGAGACCCAGTACTTC. Translation: CASSLTDREDRQETQYF.